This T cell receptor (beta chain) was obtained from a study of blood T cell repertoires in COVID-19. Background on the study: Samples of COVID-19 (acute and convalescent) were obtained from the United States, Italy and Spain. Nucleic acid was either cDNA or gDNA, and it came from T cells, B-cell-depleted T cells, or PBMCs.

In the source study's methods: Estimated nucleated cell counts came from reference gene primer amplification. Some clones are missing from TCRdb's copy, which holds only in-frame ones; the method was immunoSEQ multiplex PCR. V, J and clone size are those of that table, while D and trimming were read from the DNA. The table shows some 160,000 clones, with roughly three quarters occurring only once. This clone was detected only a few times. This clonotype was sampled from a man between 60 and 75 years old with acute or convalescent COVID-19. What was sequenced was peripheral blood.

The CDR3 region has the DNA TGTGCCAGCACCCTCGGACGGAGGTACCAAGAGACCCAGTACTTC. This translates into CASTLGRRYQETQYF. The chain links TRBV6-5 to TRBJ2-5; D may be TRBD2 (5 bases). The CDR3 runs to 15 residues. Trimming took off 7 bases at V and 0 bases at J, with 15 bases between the two ends. Germline CDR1 is MNHEY and CDR2 is SVGAGI.